One sample yielded the 12 T cell receptor beta chains listed below, sequenced in a study of T cell responses to AZD1222 COVID-19 vaccine. Libraries were prepared by immunoSEQ multiplex PCR; TCRdb keeps only in-frame clonotypes and omits some of them. The sample holds 130,000 or so clones, around 90% seen once. Material: peripheral blood, obtained 28 days after the second dose of the MenACWY control vaccine. The receptors originated from an adult who received the MenACWY meningococcal vaccine as a control.

The sample holds one count of this clone. J is TRBJ2-5 and V is TRBV29-1; TRBD2 matches at 11 bases. The germline V gene encodes CDR1 SQVTM and CDR2 ANQGSEA. Losses at the gene ends were 6 bases for V and 5 bases for J; bases not matched to a gene: 5. The CDR3 covers 13 residues. This chain's CDR3 is CSVPGTSGETQYF. The CDR3 DNA reads as TGCAGCGTGCCAGGGACTAGCGGTGAGACCCAGTACTTC.

The CDR3 loop is CASSLAGRGTGNTIYF. CDR3 DNA: TGTGCCAGCAGTTTGGCGGGCAGGGGCACTGGAAACACCATATATTTT. The V and J genes are TRBV28 and TRBJ1-3; a possible D gene is TRBD1 (6 bases). The CDR3 length is 16 residues. Germline values: CDR1 MDHEN, CDR2 SYDVKM. V gave up 3 bases and J gave up 2 bases, with 14 bases separating them.

V usage is TRBV29-1 and J usage is TRBJ2-1; perhaps TRBD1 as D (6 bases). The CDR3 extends over 13 amino acids. Trimming took 7 bases from V and 1 from J, leaving 11 bases between them. CDR1 and CDR2 (germline): SQVTM, ANQGSEA. The CDR3 spells CSGGLASYNEQFF. The CDR3 region has the DNA TGCAGCGGGGGGCTGGCGTCCTACAATGAGCAGTTCTTC.

The CDR3, as DNA: TGTGCCAGCAGCGAAGTACTAGGCTACGAGCAGTACTTC. Amino acids: CASSEVLGYEQYF. The gene calls are TRBV7-8 and TRBJ2-7, with D maybe TRBD2 (5 bases). CDR3 size: 13 residues. The germline gives CDR1 SGHVS, CDR2 FQNEAQ. The V and J ends lost 5 bases and 3 bases respectively, with 11 bases between them.

The chain employs TRBV24-1 and TRBJ2-2, with 8 bases matching TRBD2. From germline, CDR1 is KGHDR and CDR2 SFDVKD. V lost 5 bases to trimming and J lost 0 bases; unmatched junction nucleotides: 7. The length of the CDR3 is 17 residues. The DNA of the CDR3 is TGTGCCACCAGTGTACTAGCGGCATCCGCGAACACCGGGGAGCTGTTTTTT. This codes for CATSVLAASANTGELFF.

The chain employs TRBV11-1 and TRBJ2-7, with D unclear. CDR3 size: 15 residues. Trimming left V 5 bases short and J 0 bases short, with 14 bases between. Germline V gives CDR1 SGHAT, CDR2 FQDESV (reference sequence). The CDR3 DNA reads as TGTGCCAGCAGCCTAGACCGGTGGGGCTCCTACGAGCAGTACTTC. Protein: CASSLDRWGSYEQYF.

The CDR3 coding sequence is TGTGCCAGCTCACCACGGGGACTAGCGGGAGCGAACACCGGGGAGCTGTTTTTT. Translated: CASSPRGLAGANTGELFF. This chain connects TRBV18 to TRBJ2-2; 14 bases match TRBD2. CDR3 length: 18 amino acids. CDR1 is KGHSH and CDR2 is LQKENI in the germline V gene. J was trimmed by 0 bases and V by 1 base; bases with no gene match: 1.

The genes are TRBV3-1 (or the pseudogene TRBV3-2) and TRBJ2-1, with D possibly TRBD1 on 6 matching bases. V was shortened by 1 base and J by 3 bases, with 10 bases between the two germline ends. CDR1 and CDR2 from the germline V gene are LGHDT and YNNKEL (reference sequence). The CDR3 spans 15 residues. The CDR3 loop reads CASSQVTGDYNEQFF. The CDR3 bases are TGTGCCAGCAGCCAAGTGACAGGAGACTACAATGAGCAGTTCTTC.

The chain combines TRBV7-2 with TRBJ2-3, with 7 bases aligning to TRBD2. This CDR3 is built from 15 residues. V shed 2 bases and J 5 bases; nucleotides not matched to a gene: 7. Germline CDR1 reads SGHTA; CDR2 reads FQGNSA. CDR3 DNA sequence: TGTGCCAGCAGCTTACAGGTTGGGGAGGGAGATACGCAGTATTTT. Its protein product is CASSLQVGEGDTQYF.

V usage is TRBV28 and J usage is TRBJ2-7; D is possibly TRBD2 (6 bases). The CDR3 length is 15 residues. Germline CDR1 MDHEN, CDR2 SYDVKM. Trimming took 2 bases from V and 0 from J, leaving 11 bases between them. CDR3 in amino acids: CASSLISGTSYEQYF. The CDR3 DNA reads TGTGCCAGCAGTTTAATTAGCGGAACCTCCTACGAGCAGTACTTC.

V usage is TRBV5-1 and J usage is TRBJ2-2; 7 nucleotides align to TRBD1. CDR3 length equals 15 residues. Germline V gives CDR1 SGHRS, CDR2 YFSETQ. The V and J ends lost 0 bases and 2 bases, in that order; junction bases with no gene match: 1. The CDR3 loop reads CASSLGDSNTGELFF. CDR3 sequence (DNA): TGCGCCAGCAGCTTGGGGGACAGCAACACCGGGGAGCTGTTTTTT. The full variable domain, in which reference TRBV5-1 and TRBJ2-2 provide the parts outside the CDR3, is KAGVTQTPRYLIKTRGQQVTLSCSPISGHRSVSWYQQTPGQGLQFLFEYFSETQRNKGNFPGRFSGRQFSNSRSEMNVSTLELGDSALYLCASSLGDSNTGELFFGEGSRLTVL.

This chain connects TRBV7-7 to TRBJ2-2, with 11 bases matching TRBD1. The CDR3 sequence is 17 residues long. V was clipped by 5 bases and J by 3 bases; unmatched bases: 8. Per germline, CDR1 SSHAT and CDR2 FNYEAQ (reference sequence). DNA of the CDR3: TGTGCCAGCAGCCCCGCGGTGGGACAGGGGGACACCGGGGAGCTGTTTTTT. Its translation is CASSPAVGQGDTGELFF.